This T cell receptor beta chain was documented in a study of tumor-infiltrating lymphocytes in primary liver carcinoma. The CDR3 runs to 14 residues. Germline V gene data show CDR1 as LGHNA and CDR2 as YSLEER. From approximately 490 ng total RNA, TCR beta cDNA was generated with a primer in the constant region. Three nested multiplex PCR rounds, a slightly modified ARM-PCR method, built the TCR beta libraries. PCR rounds one and two used TRBV1-TRBV30 forward primers with a C-beta reverse primer for around 9 cycles each. TCRdb passed the multiplex PCR reads through MiXCR, listing each CDR3 protein once. The sample has roughly 57,000 distinct CDR3 sequences; around 64% are singletons. Details on this clonotype: One end of the junction varies from germline; a read error may be responsible.

From roughly 20-30 mg of unsorted bulk tissue, DNA and RNA were co-extracted together. Treatment of the patients' primary liver carcinoma consisted of surgical resection. The sequencing sample was made of liver tumor tissue from sampling region 2. The subset: tumor region T2, inferior pole. The chain carries TRBV4-3 and TRBJ1-5; D uncertain. The clonotype was recovered from a man between 40 and 49 years old with primary liver carcinoma and hepatitis B virus infection. The CDR3 spells CANSQDRSNQPQHF. CDR3 sequence (DNA): TGTGCCAACAGCCAAGATCGTAGCAATCAGCCCCAGCATTTT.